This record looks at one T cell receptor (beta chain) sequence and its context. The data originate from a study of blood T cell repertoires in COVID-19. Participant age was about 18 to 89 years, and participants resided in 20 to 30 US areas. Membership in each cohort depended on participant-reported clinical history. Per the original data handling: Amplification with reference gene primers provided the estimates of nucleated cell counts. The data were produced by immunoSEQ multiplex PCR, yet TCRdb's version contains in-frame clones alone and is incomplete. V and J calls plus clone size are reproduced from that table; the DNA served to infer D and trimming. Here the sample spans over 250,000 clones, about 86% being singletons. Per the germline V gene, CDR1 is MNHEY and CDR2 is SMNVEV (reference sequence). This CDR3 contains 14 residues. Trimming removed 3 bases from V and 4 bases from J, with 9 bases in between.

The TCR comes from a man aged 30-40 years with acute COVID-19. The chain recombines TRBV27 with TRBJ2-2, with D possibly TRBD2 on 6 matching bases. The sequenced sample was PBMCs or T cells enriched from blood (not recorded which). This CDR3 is CASSLRGSTGELFF. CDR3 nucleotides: TGTGCCAGCAGTTTGCGGGGTTCCACCGGGGAGCTGTTTTTT.